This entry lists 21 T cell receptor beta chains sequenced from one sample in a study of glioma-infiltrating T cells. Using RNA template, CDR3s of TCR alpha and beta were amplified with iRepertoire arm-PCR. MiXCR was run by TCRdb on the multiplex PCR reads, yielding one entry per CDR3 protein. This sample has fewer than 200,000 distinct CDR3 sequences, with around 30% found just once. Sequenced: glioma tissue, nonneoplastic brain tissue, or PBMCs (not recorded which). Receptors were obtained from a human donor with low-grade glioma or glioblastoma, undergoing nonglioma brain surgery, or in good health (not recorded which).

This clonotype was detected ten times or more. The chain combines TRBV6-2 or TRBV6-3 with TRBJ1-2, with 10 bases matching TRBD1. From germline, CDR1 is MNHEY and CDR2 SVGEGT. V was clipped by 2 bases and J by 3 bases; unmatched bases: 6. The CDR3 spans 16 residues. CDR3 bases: TGTGCCAGCAGTTACGAGACAGGGGGCTTCGACTATGGCTACACCTTC. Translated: CASSYETGGFDYGYTF.

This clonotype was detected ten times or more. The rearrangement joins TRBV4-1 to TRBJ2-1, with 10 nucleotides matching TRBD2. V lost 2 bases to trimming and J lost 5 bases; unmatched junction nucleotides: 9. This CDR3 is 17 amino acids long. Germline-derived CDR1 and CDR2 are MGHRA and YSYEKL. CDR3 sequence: CASSQLTGTSVNNEQFF. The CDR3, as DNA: TGCGCCAGCAGCCAACTAACCGGGACTAGCGTAAACAATGAGCAGTTCTTC.

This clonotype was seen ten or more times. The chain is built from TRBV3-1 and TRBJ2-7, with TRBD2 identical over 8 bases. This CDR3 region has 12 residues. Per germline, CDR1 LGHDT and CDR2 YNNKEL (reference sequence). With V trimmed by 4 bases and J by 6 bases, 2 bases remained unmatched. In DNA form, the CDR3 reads TGTGCCAGCAGCCTAGCGGGGCGCGAGCAGTACTTC. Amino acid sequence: CASSLAGREQYF.

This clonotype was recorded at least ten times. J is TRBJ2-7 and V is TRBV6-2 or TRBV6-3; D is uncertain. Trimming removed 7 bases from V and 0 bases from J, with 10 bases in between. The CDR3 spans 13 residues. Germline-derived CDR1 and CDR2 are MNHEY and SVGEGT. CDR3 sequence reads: CASTMESSYEQYF. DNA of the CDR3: TGTGCCAGCACAATGGAAAGCTCCTACGAGCAGTACTTC.

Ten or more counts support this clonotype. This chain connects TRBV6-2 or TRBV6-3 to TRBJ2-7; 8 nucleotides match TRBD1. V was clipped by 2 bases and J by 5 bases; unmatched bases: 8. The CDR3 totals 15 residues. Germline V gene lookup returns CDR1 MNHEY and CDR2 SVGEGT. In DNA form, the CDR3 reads TGTGCCAGCAGTTACGGGCAGGGGGCTAAGAACGAGCAGTACTTC. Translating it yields CASSYGQGAKNEQYF.

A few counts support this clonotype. CDR3 sequence (DNA): TGTGCCAGCAGCTTGGTGGGGAGACAGGGTAGAGATACGCAGTATTTT. It is translated as CASSLVGRQGRDTQYF. This chain connects TRBV5-4 to TRBJ2-3; 7 bases are a match to TRBD1. The CDR3 is 16 amino acids. The germline gives CDR1 SGHNT, CDR2 YYREEE (reference sequence). Trimming took 0 bases from V and 5 from J; bases not matched to a gene: 9. Combining the CDR3 with reference TRBV5-4 and TRBJ2-3 gives the whole variable domain ETGVTQSPTHLIKTRGQQVTLRCSSQSGHNTVSWYQQALGQGPQFIFQYYREEENGRGNFPPRFSGLQFPNYSSELNVNALELDDSALYLCASSLVGRQGRDTQYFGPGTRLTVL.

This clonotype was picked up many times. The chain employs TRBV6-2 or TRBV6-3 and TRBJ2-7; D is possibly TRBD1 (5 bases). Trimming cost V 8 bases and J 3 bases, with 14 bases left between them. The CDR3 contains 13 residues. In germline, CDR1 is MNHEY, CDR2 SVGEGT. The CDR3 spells CASARDRRYEQYF. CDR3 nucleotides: TGTGCCAGCGCCCGAGACAGACGCTACGAGCAGTACTTC.

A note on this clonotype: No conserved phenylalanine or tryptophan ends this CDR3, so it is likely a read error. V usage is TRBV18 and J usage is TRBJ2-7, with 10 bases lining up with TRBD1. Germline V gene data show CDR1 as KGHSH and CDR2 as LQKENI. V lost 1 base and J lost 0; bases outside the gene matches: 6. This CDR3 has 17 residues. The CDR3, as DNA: TGTGCCAGCTCACCACTACCGTGGACAGGGGGCTCCTACGAGCAGTACTCC. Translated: CASSPLPWTGGSYEQYS.

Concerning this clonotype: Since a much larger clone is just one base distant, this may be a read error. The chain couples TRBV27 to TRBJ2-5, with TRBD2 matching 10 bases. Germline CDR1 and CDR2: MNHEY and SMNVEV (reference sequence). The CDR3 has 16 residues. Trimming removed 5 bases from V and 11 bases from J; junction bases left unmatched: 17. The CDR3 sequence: CASSSPSGRANNEQYF. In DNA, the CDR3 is TGTGCCAGCAGTAGCCCAAGCGGGAGGGCCAACAATGAGCAGTACTTC.

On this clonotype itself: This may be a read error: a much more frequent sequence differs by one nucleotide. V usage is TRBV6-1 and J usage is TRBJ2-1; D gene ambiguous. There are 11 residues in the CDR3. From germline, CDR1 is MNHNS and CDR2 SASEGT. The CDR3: CAISDNNEQSF. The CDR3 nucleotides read TGTGCCATCAGTGATAACAATGAGCAGTCCTTC.

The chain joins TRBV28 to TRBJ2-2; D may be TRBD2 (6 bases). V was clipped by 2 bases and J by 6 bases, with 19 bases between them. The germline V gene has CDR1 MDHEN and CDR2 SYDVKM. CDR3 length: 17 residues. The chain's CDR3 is CASSLQFGGNYAGELFF. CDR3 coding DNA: TGTGCCAGCAGTTTACAATTTGGGGGGAATTACGCCGGGGAGCTGTTTTTT.

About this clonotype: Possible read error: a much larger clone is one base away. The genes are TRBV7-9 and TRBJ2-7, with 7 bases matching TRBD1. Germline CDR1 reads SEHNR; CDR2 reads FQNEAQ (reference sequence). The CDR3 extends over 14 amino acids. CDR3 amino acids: CAISQRQGGYEQYF. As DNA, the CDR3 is TGCGCCATCAGCCAACGACAGGGTGGTTACGAGCAGTACTTC.

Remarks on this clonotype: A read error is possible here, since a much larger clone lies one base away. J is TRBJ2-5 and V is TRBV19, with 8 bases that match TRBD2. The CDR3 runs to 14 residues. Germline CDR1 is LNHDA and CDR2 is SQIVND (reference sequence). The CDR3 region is CASSITGREETEYF. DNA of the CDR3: TGTGCCAGTAGTATAACAGGGCGGGAGGAGACCGAGTACTTC.

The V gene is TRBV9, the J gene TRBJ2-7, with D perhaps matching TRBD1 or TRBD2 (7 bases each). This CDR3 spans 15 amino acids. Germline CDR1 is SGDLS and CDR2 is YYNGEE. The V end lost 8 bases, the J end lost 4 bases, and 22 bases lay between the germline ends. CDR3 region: CARSYRQGGAYEQYF. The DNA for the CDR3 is TGTGCCAGAAGCTATCGACAGGGAGGGGCTTACGAGCAGTACTTC.

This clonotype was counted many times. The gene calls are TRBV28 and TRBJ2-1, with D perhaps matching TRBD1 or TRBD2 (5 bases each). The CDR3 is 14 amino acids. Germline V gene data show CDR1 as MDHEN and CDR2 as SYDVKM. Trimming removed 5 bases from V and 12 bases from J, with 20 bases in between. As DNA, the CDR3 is TGTGCCAGCAGTCAAAGACGTGGAGAGGGACGGCAGTTCTTC. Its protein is CASSQRRGEGRQFF.

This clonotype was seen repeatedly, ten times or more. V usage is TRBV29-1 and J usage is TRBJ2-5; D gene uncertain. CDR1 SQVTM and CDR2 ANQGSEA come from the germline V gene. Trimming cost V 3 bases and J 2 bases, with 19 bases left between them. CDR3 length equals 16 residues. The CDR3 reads CSVDCNSGTLQETQYF. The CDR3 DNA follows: TGCAGCGTTGACTGTAATTCGGGCACATTACAAGAGACCCAGTACTTC.

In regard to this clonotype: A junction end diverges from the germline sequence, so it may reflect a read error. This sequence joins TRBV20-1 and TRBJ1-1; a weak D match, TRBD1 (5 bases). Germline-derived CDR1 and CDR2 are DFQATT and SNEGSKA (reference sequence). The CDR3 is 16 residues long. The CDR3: CSARPPLGTGNTGAFF. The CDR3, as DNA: TGCAGTGCTAGACCTCCGCTCGGGACGGGGAACACTGGAGCTTTCTTT.

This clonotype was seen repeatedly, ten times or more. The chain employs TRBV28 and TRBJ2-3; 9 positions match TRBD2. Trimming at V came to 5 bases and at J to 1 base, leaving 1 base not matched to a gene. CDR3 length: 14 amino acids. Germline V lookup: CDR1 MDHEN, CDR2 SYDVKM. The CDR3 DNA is TGTGCCAGCAGTCCTAGCGGGGGCACAGATACGCAGTATTTT. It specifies CASSPSGGTDTQYF. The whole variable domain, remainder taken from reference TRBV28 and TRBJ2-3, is DVKVTQSSRYLVKRTGEKVFLECVQDMDHENMFWYRQDPGLGLRLIYFSYDVKMKEKGDIPEGYSVSREKKERFSLILESASTNQTSMYLCASSPSGGTDTQYFGPGTRLTVL.

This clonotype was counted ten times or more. The chain's CDR3 is CASSQGIGTDTQYF. The CDR3 coding sequence is TGCGCCAGCTCGCAGGGAATCGGGACAGATACGCAGTATTTT. The V gene is TRBV5-1, the J gene TRBJ2-3; possible D gene TRBD1, 5 bases. Germline assignment: CDR1 SGHRS and CDR2 YFSETQ. V lost 7 bases and J 3 bases, leaving 15 bases between the germline ends. The CDR3 is 14 amino acids. Complete variable domain (other parts from reference TRBV5-1 and TRBJ2-3): KAGVTQTPRYLIKTRGQQVTLSCSPISGHRSVSWYQQTPGQGLQFLFEYFSETQRNKGNFPGRFSGRQFSNSRSEMNVSTLELGDSALYLCASSQGIGTDTQYFGPGTRLTVL.

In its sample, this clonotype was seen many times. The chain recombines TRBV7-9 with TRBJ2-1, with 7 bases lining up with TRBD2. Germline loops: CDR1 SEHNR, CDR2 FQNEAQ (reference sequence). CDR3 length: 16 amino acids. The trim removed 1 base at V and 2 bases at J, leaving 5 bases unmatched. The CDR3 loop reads CASSLVASGAYNEQFF. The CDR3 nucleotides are TGTGCCAGCAGCTTAGTCGCTAGCGGAGCCTACAATGAGCAGTTCTTC.

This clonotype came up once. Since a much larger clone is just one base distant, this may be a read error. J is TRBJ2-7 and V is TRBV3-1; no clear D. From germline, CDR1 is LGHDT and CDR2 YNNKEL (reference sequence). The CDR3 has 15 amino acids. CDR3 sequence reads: CASSPSFGSPYEQHF. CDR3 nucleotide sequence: TGTGCCAGCAGCCCCTCATTCGGGTCTCCCTACGAGCAGCACTTC.